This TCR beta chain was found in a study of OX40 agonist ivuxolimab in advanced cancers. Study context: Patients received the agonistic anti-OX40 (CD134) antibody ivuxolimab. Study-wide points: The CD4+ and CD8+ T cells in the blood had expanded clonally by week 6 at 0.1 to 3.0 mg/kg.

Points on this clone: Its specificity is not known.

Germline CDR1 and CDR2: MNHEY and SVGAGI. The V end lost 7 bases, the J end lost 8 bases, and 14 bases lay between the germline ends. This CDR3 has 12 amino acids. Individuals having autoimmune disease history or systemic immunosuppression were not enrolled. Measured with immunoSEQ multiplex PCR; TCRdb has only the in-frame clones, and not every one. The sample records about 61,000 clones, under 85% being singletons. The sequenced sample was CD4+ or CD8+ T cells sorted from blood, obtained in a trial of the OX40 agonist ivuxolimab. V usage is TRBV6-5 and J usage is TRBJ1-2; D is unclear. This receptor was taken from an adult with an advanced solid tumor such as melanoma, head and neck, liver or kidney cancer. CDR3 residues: CASTNGLEGYTF. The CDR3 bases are TGTGCCAGCACAAATGGGTTGGAGGGCTACACCTTC.